The 9 T cell receptor beta chains listed next were all sequenced from one sample in a study of blood T cell repertoires in COVID-19. Sequencing used immunoSEQ multiplex PCR; TCRdb keeps in-frame clones, though not all of them. Of 100,000 to 150,000 clones in the sample, 80% to 85% were seen once. The sample taken for sequencing was peripheral blood. The origin of the receptors is a man aged 55 to 70 with acute or convalescent COVID-19.

This rearrangement joins TRBV7-9 to TRBJ1-2; D not certain. V shed 1 base and J shed 6 bases, with 12 bases lying between them. The CDR3 covers 14 residues. Germline V gene data show CDR1 as SEHNR and CDR2 as FQNEAQ (reference sequence). CDR3 DNA: TGTGCCAGCAGCTTAGTGGCCAGGAACCATGGCTACACCTTC. Residues: CASSLVARNHGYTF.

The rearrangement links TRBV10-2 to TRBJ1-5, with unresolved D. This CDR3 region has 14 residues. Germline V gene lookup returns CDR1 WSHSY and CDR2 SAAADI. The V gene lost 0 bases and the J gene lost 5 bases, with 8 bases spanning the gap. The CDR3 loop reads CASSESGMYQPQHF. The CDR3 bases are TGCGCCAGCAGTGAGTCCGGGATGTATCAGCCCCAGCATTTT.

The chain couples TRBV6-5 to TRBJ1-4; perhaps TRBD1 as D (5 bases). Trimming took off 6 bases at V and 0 bases at J, with 11 bases between the two ends. The germline V gene encodes CDR1 MNHEY and CDR2 SVGAGI. This CDR3 has 15 residues. CDR3 region: CASRRDRSTNEKLFF. CDR3 DNA: TGTGCCAGCAGGCGGGACCGCTCAACTAATGAAAAACTGTTTTTT.

The chain employs TRBV3-1 (or the pseudogene TRBV3-2) and TRBJ2-7; 7 bases agree with TRBD2. Germline lookup yields CDR1 LGHDT and CDR2 YNNKEL (reference sequence). V gave up 6 bases and J gave up 12 bases; unmatched junction bases: 8. The CDR3 is made up of 11 amino acids. CDR3 residues: CASRGGNSMYF. CDR3 in DNA: TGTGCCAGCAGGGGGGGGAATAGTATGTACTTC.

In its sample, this clone was seen once. This rearrangement joins TRBV5-4 to TRBJ1-2, with a tentative D call TRBD1 (6 bases). The CDR3 runs to 13 residues. In germline, CDR1 is SGHNT, CDR2 YYREEE (reference sequence). V dropped 1 base and J dropped 5 bases, with 9 bases sitting between them. The CDR3 nucleotides are TGTGCCAGCAGCTTGTTTCAGGGGTATGGCTACACCTTC. As protein: CASSLFQGYGYTF.

The V gene is TRBV11-1, the J gene TRBJ2-1, with TRBD2 matching 7 bases. This CDR3 is 15 amino acids long. V was clipped by 5 bases and J by 0 bases; unmatched bases: 4. Germline V gives CDR1 SGHAT, CDR2 FQDESV (reference sequence). In DNA, the CDR3 is TGTGCCAGCAGCCCGAGCGGGATCTCCTACAATGAGCAGTTCTTC. Amino acids: CASSPSGISYNEQFF.

The genes are TRBV11-2 and TRBJ2-1, with 11 nucleotides matching TRBD2. The CDR3 has 18 amino acids. With V trimmed by 1 base and J by 7 bases, 12 bases remained unmatched. Looked up from germline, CDR1 is SGHAT and CDR2 is FQNNGV. Here the CDR3 DNA reads TGTGCCAGCAGCTTAGGGCCCCGACTAGCGGGATTGGGGAATGAGCAGTTCTTC. Encoded protein: CASSLGPRLAGLGNEQFF.

This clone was detected ten times or more. This sequence joins TRBV10-1 and TRBJ2-7, with D hard to call. This CDR3 region has 14 residues. V shed 8 bases and J shed 0 bases, with 14 bases lying between them. Germline values: CDR1 WNHNN, CDR2 SYGVQD (reference sequence). DNA for the CDR3: TGCGCCAGCCCCAAGACGGAGAGCTCCTACGAGCAGTACTTC. It is translated as CASPKTESSYEQYF.

This chain connects TRBV12-3 or TRBV12-4 to TRBJ1-2, with a weak D call TRBD1 (5 bases). V was trimmed by 3 bases and J by 6 bases, leaving 8 bases between them. There are 12 residues in the CDR3. CDR3 residues: CASSLDIHGYTF. The CDR3 bases are TGTGCCAGCAGTTTGGACATCCATGGCTACACCTTC.